One sample yielded the 2 T cell receptor beta chains listed below, sequenced in a study of blood T cell repertoires in COVID-19. This table comes from immunoSEQ multiplex PCR, and its TCRdb copy is limited to in-frame clones, with some not included. The top ten clones hold 3.6% of a sample with about 220,000 clones, about four fifths of them seen once. Sequenced input: peripheral blood. The receptors originated from a woman aged 80 or older with acute or convalescent COVID-19.

V is TRBV7-3 and J is TRBJ1-3; tentatively, D is TRBD1 (5 bases). The germline CDR1 and CDR2 sequences are SGHTA and FQGTGA. Trimming left V 0 bases short and J 2 bases short, with 8 bases between. The CDR3 extends over 15 amino acids. The CDR3 loop reads CASSLTSGPGNTIYF. The CDR3 nucleotides are TGTGCCAGCAGCTTAACGTCAGGGCCTGGAAACACCATATATTTT.

The chain couples TRBV24-1 to TRBJ2-1; 9 bases agree with TRBD2. V lost 4 bases, J lost 6 bases, and 15 bases stayed unmatched. This CDR3 spans 18 amino acids. Germline V gives CDR1 KGHDR, CDR2 SFDVKD. The CDR3 DNA reads as TGTGCCACCAGTGACCCAAAAATTAGCGGGGGCCTTAGCAATGAGCAGTTCTTC. Translation gives CATSDPKISGGLSNEQFF.